Reported below is one T cell receptor beta chain. Antigen unknown. This specimen comes from a study of monozygotic twins with inflammatory bowel disease. Broader study findings: Patient repertoires may have gained variability from differing immunosuppressive treatments.

TCRdb re-analyzed the 5' RACE reads; it lists each CDR3 protein once, without DNA. This sample contains around 100,000 distinct CDR3 sequences. The germline V gene has CDR1 LGHNA and CDR2 YSLEER. The CDR3 totals 15 residues. The clonotype was recovered from a human donor with ulcerative colitis or Crohn's disease, or a healthy co-twin of an affected twin (not recorded which). Sample: blood. The chain has TRBV4-3 and TRBJ2-1; absent DNA, TCRdb's TRBD2 call cannot be checked. The CDR3 here is CASSPGTNAYNEQFF.